Each of the 25 T cell receptor beta chains below was sequenced from the same sample in a study of OX40 agonist ivuxolimab in advanced cancers. The assay was immunoSEQ multiplex PCR, and TCRdb's table has in-frame clones only and misses some. Among approximately 58,000 clones listed, 88% were seen once. Sequenced material: CD4+ or CD8+ T cells sorted from blood, taken in a trial of the OX40 agonist ivuxolimab. These receptors were collected from an adult with an advanced solid tumor such as melanoma, head and neck, liver or kidney cancer.

This clone was seen a few times. The chain has TRBV18 and TRBJ2-1; D is ambiguous. The V end was cut by 1 base, the J end by 15 bases, with 13 bases between. The CDR3 contains 12 residues. From germline, CDR1 is KGHSH and CDR2 LQKENI. In nucleotides, the CDR3 is TGTGCCAGCTCACCACAGGATCGCCCCGGGTTCTTC. Translation gives CASSPQDRPGFF. The full variable domain, completed using reference TRBV18 and TRBJ2-1, is NAGVMQNPRHLVRRRGQEARLRCSPMKGHSHVYWYRQLPEEGLKFMVYLQKENIIDESGMPKERFSAEFPKEGPSILRIQQVVRGDSAAYFCASSPQDRPGFFGPGTRLTVL.

This chain links TRBV7-2 with TRBJ2-2; 10 bases line up with TRBD2. After removal of 5 bases from V and 4 bases from J, the junction contained 1 base not matched to a gene. CDR3 length: 14 residues. Germline V gene lookup returns CDR1 SGHTA and CDR2 FQGNSA. The CDR3 here is CASSGTSATGELFF. The CDR3 DNA follows: TGTGCCAGCAGCGGGACTAGCGCCACCGGGGAGCTGTTTTTT.

In its sample, this clone was seen once. V and J are TRBV7-3 and TRBJ2-3; TRBD1 agrees at 8 bases. The germline V gene has CDR1 SGHTA and CDR2 FQGTGA. The junction had 7 bases not matched to a gene; V was cut back by 5 bases and J by 6 bases. This CDR3 is built from 14 residues. In nucleotides, the CDR3 is TGTGCCAGCAGCACGACAGGGGTGGGGGATACGCAGTATTTT. It is translated as CASSTTGVGDTQYF.

The J gene is TRBJ2-3, the V gene TRBV30; D ambiguous. From germline, CDR1 is GTSNPN and CDR2 SVGIG (reference sequence). V gave up 6 bases and J gave up 5 bases, with 12 bases separating them. The CDR3 covers 12 residues. The CDR3 sequence: CACRASVDTQYF. CDR3 coding DNA: TGTGCCTGCCGGGCTAGTGTAGATACGCAGTATTTT. The whole variable domain, remainder taken from reference TRBV30 and TRBJ2-3, is SQTIHQWPATLVQPVGSPLSLECTVEGTSNPNLYWYRQAAGRGLQLLFYSVGIGQISSEVPQNLSASRPQDRQFILSSKKLLLSDSGFYLCACRASVDTQYFGPGTRLTVL.

The chain uses TRBV30 and TRBJ1-2, with D unresolved. Trimming stripped 8 bases from V and 8 bases from J, with 15 bases between. The CDR3 length is 11 residues. From germline, CDR1 is GTSNPN and CDR2 SVGIG (reference sequence). This CDR3 is CARRLTGGYTF. CDR3 nucleotides: TGTGCCCGGCGGCTCACGGGCGGCTACACCTTC.

The V gene is TRBV6-5, the J gene TRBJ1-5; D uncertain. Germline V gene data show CDR1 as MNHEY and CDR2 as SVGAGI. V lost 5 bases, J lost 5 bases, and 10 bases lay in between. CDR3 length: 13 amino acids. CDR3 bases: TGTGCCAGCAGTGATGTCCGAGATCAGCCCCAGCATTTT. Translating it yields CASSDVRDQPQHF.

This rearrangement joins TRBV10-3 to TRBJ2-1; D might be TRBD2 (5 bases). Germline CDR1 and CDR2: ENHRY and SYGVKD. V was cut by 3 bases and J by 10 bases, with 13 bases left in between. The CDR3 loop spans 13 amino acids. The CDR3, as DNA: TGTGCCATCAGTGAAGGGCCGGGCGGGGAGCAGTTCTTC. It codes for CAISEGPGGEQFF.

The chain recombines TRBV28 with TRBJ1-5; D is perhaps TRBD1 (6 bases). From germline, CDR1 is MDHEN and CDR2 SYDVKM. The V gene lost 5 bases and the J gene lost 5 bases, with 16 bases spanning the gap. The CDR3 covers 15 residues. In nucleotides, the CDR3 is TGTGCCAGCAGTGTCGGGGGCCCCCCGCATCAGCCCCAGCATTTT. Translation gives CASSVGGPPHQPQHF.

The sample holds one count of this clone. This rearrangement joins TRBV19 to TRBJ2-4; D might be TRBD1 (5 bases). The CDR3 is 14 residues long. V was shortened by 5 bases and J by 0 bases, with 8 bases between the two germline ends. Germline CDR1 and CDR2: LNHDA and SQIVND (reference sequence). The CDR3 nucleotides are TGTGCCAGTAGTGACAGTCTAGCCAAAAACATTCAGTACTTC. This encodes CASSDSLAKNIQYF.

The chain links TRBV5-1 to TRBJ1-3, with 7 bases identical to TRBD1. After removal of 4 bases from V and 2 bases from J, the junction contained 9 bases not matched to a gene. The CDR3 contains 16 residues. The germline V gene has CDR1 SGHRS and CDR2 YFSETQ. The CDR3 DNA reads as TGCGCCAGCAGCAGGACAGGAAGAGGGCCTGGAAACACCATATATTTT. Encoded protein: CASSRTGRGPGNTIYF.

This chain links TRBV20-1 with TRBJ1-4, with a possible D match to TRBD1 (5 bases). The CDR3 is 11 amino acids. V was clipped by 7 bases and J by 4 bases, with 7 bases between them. Germline V gives CDR1 DFQATT, CDR2 SNEGSKA (reference sequence). The CDR3 sequence is CSGQSNEKLFF. In DNA, the CDR3 is TGCAGTGGACAGAGTAATGAAAAACTGTTTTTT.

The rearrangement links TRBV19 to TRBJ1-5, with D maybe TRBD1 (5 bases). The CDR3 has 13 residues. Trimming took off 5 bases at V and 5 bases at J, with 10 bases between the two ends. Germline loops: CDR1 LNHDA, CDR2 SQIVND (reference sequence). CDR3 bases: TGTGCCAGTAGTGGAGGGGCTCATCAGCCCCAGCATTTT. Translation: CASSGGAHQPQHF.

J is TRBJ2-7 and V is TRBV7-9; D unresolved. With 5 bases removed from V and 4 bases from J, the gap between germline ends came to 6 bases. Germline lookup yields CDR1 SEHNR and CDR2 FQNEAQ (reference sequence). The CDR3 sequence is 11 residues long. CDR3 loop: CASSREYEQYF. The CDR3 DNA reads as TGTGCCAGCAGCCGCGAATACGAGCAGTACTTC.

The chain employs TRBV9 and TRBJ1-5, with unresolved D. The CDR3 runs to 15 residues. V gave up 0 bases and J gave up 5 bases, with 12 bases separating them. The germline V gene encodes CDR1 SGDLS and CDR2 YYNGEE. The DNA for the CDR3 is TGTGCCAGCAGCGTAGGGCCGGGGTTCGATCAGCCCCAGCATTTT. It yields the protein CASSVGPGFDQPQHF.

V and J are TRBV29-1 and TRBJ2-3; D remains ambiguous. Germline CDR1 SQVTM, CDR2 ANQGSEA. CDR3 length: 13 residues. The V end was cut by 7 bases, the J end by 3 bases, with 14 bases between. CDR3 bases: TGCAGCGAATCTGCTTACGGGACAGATACGCAGTATTTT. Its translation is CSESAYGTDTQYF.

This clone was observed a single time. V is TRBV19 and J is TRBJ2-4, with D tentatively TRBD1 or TRBD2 (6 bases each). The CDR3 has 12 residues. V shed 8 bases and J shed 8 bases, with 13 bases lying between them. Per germline, CDR1 LNHDA and CDR2 SQIVND (reference sequence). The CDR3 DNA follows: TGTGCCAGTGGAGGGGGGAGAGACATTCAGTACTTC. It yields the protein CASGGGRDIQYF.

The gene calls are TRBV2 and TRBJ1-2, with unresolved D. V was clipped by 7 bases and J by 3 bases, with 12 bases between them. The germline gives CDR1 SNHLY, CDR2 FYNNEI. CDR3 length: 13 residues. The CDR3 DNA reads TGTGCCAGCAATCCCGGCACAGACTATGGCTACACCTTC. Protein sequence: CASNPGTDYGYTF. Drawing the rest from reference TRBV2 and TRBJ1-2, the complete variable domain is EPEVTQTPSHQVTQMGQEVILRCVPISNHLYFYWYRQILGQKVEFLVSFYNNEISEKSEIFDDQFSVERPDGSNFTLKIRSTKLEDSAMYFCASNPGTDYGYTFGSGTRLTVV.

The chain recombines TRBV6-5 with TRBJ2-7; 8 bases map to TRBD1. This CDR3 is built from 14 residues. CDR1 is MNHEY and CDR2 is SVGAGI in the germline V gene. The ends lost 10 bases at V and 4 bases at J; junction bases unmatched: 12. The CDR3 DNA reads TGTGCCACAGCGGTAGACAGGGGTATGTACGAGCAGTACTTC. Translation gives CATAVDRGMYEQYF.

In this sample, this clone turned up a few times. This sequence joins TRBV7-2 and TRBJ2-1; D remains unclear. V was clipped by 5 bases and J by 4 bases, with 9 bases between them. This CDR3 is 13 amino acids long. Germline V lookup: CDR1 SGHTA, CDR2 FQGNSA. Written as DNA, the CDR3 is TGTGCCAGCAGCCGGGCCCCTTACAATGAGCAGTTCTTC. Its protein is CASSRAPYNEQFF.

The chain recombines TRBV7-9 with TRBJ1-1, with TRBD1 identical over 7 bases. CDR3 length equals 15 residues. From germline, CDR1 is SEHNR and CDR2 FQNEAQ (reference sequence). The ends lost 5 bases at V and 5 bases at J; junction bases unmatched: 11. CDR3 sequence (DNA): TGTGCCAGCAGCCAGTCTGACAGGGTGTTTACTGAAGCTTTCTTT. It yields the protein CASSQSDRVFTEAFF.

The chain is built from TRBV30 and TRBJ2-5; 9 nucleotides align to TRBD1. Germline CDR1 reads GTSNPN; CDR2 reads SVGIG (reference sequence). The J segment lost 2 bases and the V segment lost 5 bases, leaving 6 bases of the junction unmatched. The CDR3 totals 14 residues. The CDR3 nucleotides read TGTGCCTGGGCCCCGGGACAGGGTCAAGAGACCCAGTACTTC. It specifies CAWAPGQGQETQYF. Variable domain in full (rest from reference TRBV30 and TRBJ2-5): SQTIHQWPATLVQPVGSPLSLECTVEGTSNPNLYWYRQAAGRGLQLLFYSVGIGQISSEVPQNLSASRPQDRQFILSSKKLLLSDSGFYLCAWAPGQGQETQYFGPGTRLLVL.

The chain recombines TRBV18 with TRBJ2-2; D is unclear. The CDR3 is 13 residues long. V was clipped by 0 bases and J by 5 bases, with 4 bases between them. Germline CDR1 is KGHSH and CDR2 is LQKENI. The CDR3 nucleotides read TGTGCCAGCTCACCACCGCTAACCGGGGAGCTGTTTTTT. Protein: CASSPPLTGELFF.

The chain has TRBV6-1 and TRBJ1-2, with D tentatively TRBD1 (5 bases). V was cut by 1 base and J by 4 bases, with 10 bases left in between. CDR3 length: 14 residues. CDR1 and CDR2 (germline): MNHNS, SASEGT. CDR3 sequence reads: CASSEEWGSYGYTF. The CDR3 DNA reads as TGTGCCAGCAGTGAAGAGTGGGGGAGCTATGGCTACACCTTC.

This chain joins TRBV19 and TRBJ2-3; D possibly corresponds to TRBD1 (5 bases). Germline lookup yields CDR1 LNHDA and CDR2 SQIVND (reference sequence). The CDR3 loop spans 18 amino acids. Trimming shortened V by 0 bases and J by 1 base, and 17 bases separated the two germline ends. CDR3 protein: CASSIDRAGIFGTDTQYF. In DNA, the CDR3 is TGTGCCAGTAGTATAGATCGGGCAGGGATCTTTGGCACAGATACGCAGTATTTT.

This rearrangement joins TRBV19 to TRBJ2-2, with D perhaps matching TRBD1 or TRBD2 (6 bases each). From germline, CDR1 is LNHDA and CDR2 SQIVND (reference sequence). Deletions cut 3 bases from V and 2 bases from J, with 10 bases between. The CDR3 sequence is 15 residues long. The CDR3 here is CASSMGGLNTGELFF. The CDR3 DNA sequence: TGTGCCAGTAGTATGGGGGGCCTAAACACCGGGGAGCTGTTTTTT.